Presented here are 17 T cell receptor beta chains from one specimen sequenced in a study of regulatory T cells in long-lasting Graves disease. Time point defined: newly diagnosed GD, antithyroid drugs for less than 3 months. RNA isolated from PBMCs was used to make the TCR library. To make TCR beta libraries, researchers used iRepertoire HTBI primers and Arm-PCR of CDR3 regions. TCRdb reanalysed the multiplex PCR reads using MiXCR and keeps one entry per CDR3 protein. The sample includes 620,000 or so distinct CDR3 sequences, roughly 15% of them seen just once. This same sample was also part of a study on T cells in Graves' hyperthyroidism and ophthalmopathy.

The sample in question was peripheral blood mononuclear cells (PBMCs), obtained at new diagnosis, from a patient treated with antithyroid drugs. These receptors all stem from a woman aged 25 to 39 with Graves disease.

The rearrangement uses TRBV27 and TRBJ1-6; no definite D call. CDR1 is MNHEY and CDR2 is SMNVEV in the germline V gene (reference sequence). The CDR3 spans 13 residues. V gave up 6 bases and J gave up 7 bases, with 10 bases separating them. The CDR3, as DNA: TGTGCCAGCAGCCCCAATGGCAATTCACCCCTCCACTTT. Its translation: CASSPNGNSPLHF.

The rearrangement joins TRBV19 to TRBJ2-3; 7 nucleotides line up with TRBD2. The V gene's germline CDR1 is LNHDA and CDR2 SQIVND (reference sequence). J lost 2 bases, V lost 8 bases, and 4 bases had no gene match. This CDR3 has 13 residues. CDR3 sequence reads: CASGAGVTDTQYF. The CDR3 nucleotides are TGTGCCAGTGGGGCGGGAGTCACAGATACGCAGTATTTT.

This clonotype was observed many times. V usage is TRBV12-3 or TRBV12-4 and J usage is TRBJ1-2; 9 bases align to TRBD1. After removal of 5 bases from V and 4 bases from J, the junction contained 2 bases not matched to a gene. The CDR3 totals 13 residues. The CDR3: CASSETGGYGYTF. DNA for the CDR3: TGTGCCAGCAGTGAGACAGGGGGCTATGGCTACACCTTC.

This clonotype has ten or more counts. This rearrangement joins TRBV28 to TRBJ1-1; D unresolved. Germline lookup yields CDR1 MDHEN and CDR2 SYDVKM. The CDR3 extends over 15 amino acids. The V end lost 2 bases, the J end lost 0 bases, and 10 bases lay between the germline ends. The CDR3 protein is CASSLSRRMNTEAFF. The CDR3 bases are TGTGCCAGCAGTTTAAGCCGGAGAATGAACACTGAAGCTTTCTTT.

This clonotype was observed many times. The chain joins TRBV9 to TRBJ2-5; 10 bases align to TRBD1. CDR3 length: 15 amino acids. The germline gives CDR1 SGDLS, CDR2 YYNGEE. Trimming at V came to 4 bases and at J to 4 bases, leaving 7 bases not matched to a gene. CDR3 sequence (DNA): TGTGCCAGCAGCCCCAGTGGACAGGGGGGAGAGACCCAGTACTTC. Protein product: CASSPSGQGGETQYF.

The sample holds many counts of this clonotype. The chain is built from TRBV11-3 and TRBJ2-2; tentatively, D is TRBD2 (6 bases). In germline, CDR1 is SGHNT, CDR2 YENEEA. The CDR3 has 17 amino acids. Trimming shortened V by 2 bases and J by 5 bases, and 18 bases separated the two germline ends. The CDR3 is CASSLLTAGLGTGELFF. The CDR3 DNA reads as TGTGCCAGCAGCTTACTGACGGCGGGATTAGGGACCGGGGAGCTGTTTTTT.

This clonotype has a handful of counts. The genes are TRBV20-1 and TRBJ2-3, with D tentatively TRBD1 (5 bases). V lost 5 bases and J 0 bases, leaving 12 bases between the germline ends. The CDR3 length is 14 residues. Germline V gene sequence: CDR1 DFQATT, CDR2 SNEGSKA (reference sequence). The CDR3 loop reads CSAADRKSTDTQYF. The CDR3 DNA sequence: TGCAGTGCTGCAGACAGAAAAAGCACAGATACGCAGTATTTT.

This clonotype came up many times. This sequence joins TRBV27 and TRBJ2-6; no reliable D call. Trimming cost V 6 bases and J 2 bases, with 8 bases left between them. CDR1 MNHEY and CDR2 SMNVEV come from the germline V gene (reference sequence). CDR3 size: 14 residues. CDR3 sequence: CASRNSPGANVLTF. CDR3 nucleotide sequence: TGTGCCAGCAGGAATAGCCCTGGGGCCAACGTCCTGACTTTC.

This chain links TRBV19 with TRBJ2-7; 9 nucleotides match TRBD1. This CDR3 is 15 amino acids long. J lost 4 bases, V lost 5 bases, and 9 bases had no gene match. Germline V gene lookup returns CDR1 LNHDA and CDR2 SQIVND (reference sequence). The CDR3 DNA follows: TGTGCCAGTAGTTCCTCGGGACAGGGAGGATACGAGCAGTACTTC. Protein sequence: CASSSSGQGGYEQYF.

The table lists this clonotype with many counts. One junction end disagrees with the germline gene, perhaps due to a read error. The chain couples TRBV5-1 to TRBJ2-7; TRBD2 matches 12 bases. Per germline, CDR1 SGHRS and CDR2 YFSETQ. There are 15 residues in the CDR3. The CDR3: CASSLRLAGAYEQYF. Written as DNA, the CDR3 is TGTGCCAGCAGCTTACGACTAGCGGGGGCCTACGAGCAGTACTTC.

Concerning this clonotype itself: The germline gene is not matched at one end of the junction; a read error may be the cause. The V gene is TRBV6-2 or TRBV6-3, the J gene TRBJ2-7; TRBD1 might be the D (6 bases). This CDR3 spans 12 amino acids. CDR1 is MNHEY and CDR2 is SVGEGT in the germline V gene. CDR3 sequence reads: CASSWNRDERYF. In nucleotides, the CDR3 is TGTGCCAGCAGCTGGAACAGGGACGAGCGGTACTTC.

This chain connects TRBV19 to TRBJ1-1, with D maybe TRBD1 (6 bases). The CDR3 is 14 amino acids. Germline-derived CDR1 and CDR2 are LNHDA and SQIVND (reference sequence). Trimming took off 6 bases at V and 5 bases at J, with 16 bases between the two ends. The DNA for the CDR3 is TGTGCCAGTAGGGTCCAGGGGAGTGGTACTGAAGCTTTCTTT. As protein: CASRVQGSGTEAFF.

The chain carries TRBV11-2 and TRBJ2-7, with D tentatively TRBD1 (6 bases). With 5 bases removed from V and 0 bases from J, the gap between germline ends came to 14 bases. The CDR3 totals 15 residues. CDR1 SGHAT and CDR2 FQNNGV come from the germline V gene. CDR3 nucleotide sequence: TGTGCCAGCAGCCTCCTGACAGGTTACTCCTACGAGCAGTACTTC. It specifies CASSLLTGYSYEQYF.

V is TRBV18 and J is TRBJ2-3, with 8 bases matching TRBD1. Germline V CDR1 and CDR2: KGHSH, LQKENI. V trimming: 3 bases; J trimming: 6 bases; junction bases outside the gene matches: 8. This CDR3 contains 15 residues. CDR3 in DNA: TGTGCCAGCTCACCCTTTGGACAGGGAAGCGATACGCAGTATTTT. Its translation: CASSPFGQGSDTQYF.

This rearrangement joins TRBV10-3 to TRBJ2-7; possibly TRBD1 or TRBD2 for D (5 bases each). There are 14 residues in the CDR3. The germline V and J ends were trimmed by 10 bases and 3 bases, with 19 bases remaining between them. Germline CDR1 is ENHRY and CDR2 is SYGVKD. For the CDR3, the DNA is TGTGCCACCCGAGATAGGGACCTCGGCTACGAGCAGTACTTC. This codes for CATRDRDLGYEQYF.

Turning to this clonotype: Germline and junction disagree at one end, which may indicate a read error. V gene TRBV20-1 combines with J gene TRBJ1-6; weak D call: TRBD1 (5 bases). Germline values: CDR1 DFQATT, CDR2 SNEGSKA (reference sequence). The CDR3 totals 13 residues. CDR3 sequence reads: CSARGVGDSPLHF. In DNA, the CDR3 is TGCAGTGCCAGAGGGGTCGGGGATTCACCCCTCCACTTT.

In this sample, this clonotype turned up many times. The CDR3 nucleotides read TGTGCCAGCAGCTTAATGTGGGGAGTGAACACTGAAGCTTTCTTT. It translates to CASSLMWGVNTEAFF. V usage is TRBV7-6 and J usage is TRBJ1-1, with D uncertain. This CDR3 region has 15 residues. Germline values: CDR1 SGHVS, CDR2 FNYEAQ. Trimming removed 2 bases at V and 0 bases at J, with 10 bases between.